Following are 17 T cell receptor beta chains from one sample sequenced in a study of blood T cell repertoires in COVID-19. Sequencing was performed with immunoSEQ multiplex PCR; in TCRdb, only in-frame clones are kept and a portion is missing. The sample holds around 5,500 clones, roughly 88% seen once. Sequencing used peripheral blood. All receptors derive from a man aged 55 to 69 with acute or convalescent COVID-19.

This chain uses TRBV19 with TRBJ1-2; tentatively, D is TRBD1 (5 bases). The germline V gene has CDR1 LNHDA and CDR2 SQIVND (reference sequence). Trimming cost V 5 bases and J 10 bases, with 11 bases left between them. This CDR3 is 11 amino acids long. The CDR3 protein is CASSGGFAYTF. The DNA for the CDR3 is TGTGCCAGTAGTGGGGGGTTTGCCTACACCTTC.

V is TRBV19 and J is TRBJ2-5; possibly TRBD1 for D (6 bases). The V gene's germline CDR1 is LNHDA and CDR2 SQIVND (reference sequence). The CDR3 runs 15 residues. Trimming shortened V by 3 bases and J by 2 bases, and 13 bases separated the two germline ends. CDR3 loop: CASSMRIGTQETQYF. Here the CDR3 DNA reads TGTGCCAGTAGTATGAGGATTGGGACACAAGAGACCCAGTACTTC.

DNA of the CDR3: TGTGCCAGCAGCCAAAGGGGGACAGGGTCACGCGAAAAACTGTTTTTT. Amino acids: CASSQRGTGSREKLFF. This rearrangement joins TRBV3-1 (or the pseudogene TRBV3-2) to TRBJ1-4, with 9 bases aligning to TRBD1. The V and J ends lost 2 bases and 8 bases, in that order; junction bases with no gene match: 9. The V gene's germline CDR1 is LGHDT and CDR2 YNNKEL (reference sequence). The CDR3 length is 16 residues.

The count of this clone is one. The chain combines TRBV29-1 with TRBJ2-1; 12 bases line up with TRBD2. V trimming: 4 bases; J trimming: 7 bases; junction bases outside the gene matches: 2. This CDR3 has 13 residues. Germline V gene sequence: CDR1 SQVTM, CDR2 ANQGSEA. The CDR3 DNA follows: TGCAGCGTTGCGACTAGCGGGGGAAATGAGCAGTTCTTC. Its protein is CSVATSGGNEQFF.

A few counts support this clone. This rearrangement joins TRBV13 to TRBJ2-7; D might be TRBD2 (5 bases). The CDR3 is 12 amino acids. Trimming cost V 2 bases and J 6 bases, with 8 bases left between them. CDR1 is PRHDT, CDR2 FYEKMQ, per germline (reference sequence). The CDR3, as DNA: TGTGCCAGCAGCTTACTTGGAGGCGAGCAGTACTTC. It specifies CASSLLGGEQYF.

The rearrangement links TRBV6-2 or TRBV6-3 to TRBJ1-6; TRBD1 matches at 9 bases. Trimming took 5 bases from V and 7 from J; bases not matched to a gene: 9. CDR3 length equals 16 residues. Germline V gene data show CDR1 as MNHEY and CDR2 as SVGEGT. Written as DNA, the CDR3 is TGTGCCAGCAGTACAGGACAGGGGAATCGAAATTCACCCCTCCACTTT. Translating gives CASSTGQGNRNSPLHF.

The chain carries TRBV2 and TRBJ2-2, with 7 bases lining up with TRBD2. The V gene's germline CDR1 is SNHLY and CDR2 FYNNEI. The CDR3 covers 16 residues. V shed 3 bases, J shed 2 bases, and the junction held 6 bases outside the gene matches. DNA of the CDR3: TGTGCCAGCAGTGAGGCGGTAGCGGGCAACACCGGGGAGCTGTTTTTT. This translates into CASSEAVAGNTGELFF.

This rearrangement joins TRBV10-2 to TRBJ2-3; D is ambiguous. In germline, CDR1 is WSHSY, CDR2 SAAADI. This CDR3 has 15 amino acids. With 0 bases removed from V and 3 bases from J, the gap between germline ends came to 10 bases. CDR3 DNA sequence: TGCGCCAGCAGTGAGTCGGTAGTATCAACAGATACGCAGTATTTT. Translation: CASSESVVSTDTQYF.

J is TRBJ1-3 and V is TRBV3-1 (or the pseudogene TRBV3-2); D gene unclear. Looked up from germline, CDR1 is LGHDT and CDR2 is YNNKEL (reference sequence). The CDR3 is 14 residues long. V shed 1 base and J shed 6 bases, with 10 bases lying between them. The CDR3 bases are TGTGCCAGCAGCCAAGGTCTAGGAAAAAACACCATATATTTT. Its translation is CASSQGLGKNTIYF.

As DNA, the CDR3 is TGCGCCAGCAAATCAGGATACCAAACCGGGGAGCTGTTTTTT. Amino acids: CASKSGYQTGELFF. The chain is built from TRBV5-1 and TRBJ2-2; D ambiguous. Germline V gene lookup returns CDR1 SGHRS and CDR2 YFSETQ. V shed 6 bases and J shed 5 bases, with 14 bases lying between them. The CDR3 length is 14 residues.

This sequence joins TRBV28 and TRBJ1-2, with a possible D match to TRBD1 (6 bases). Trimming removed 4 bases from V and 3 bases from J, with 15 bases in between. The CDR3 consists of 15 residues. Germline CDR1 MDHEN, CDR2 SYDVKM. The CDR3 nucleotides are TGTGCCAGCAGTTCCTACCAACAGGGTTACTATGGCTACACCTTC. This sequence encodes CASSSYQQGYYGYTF.

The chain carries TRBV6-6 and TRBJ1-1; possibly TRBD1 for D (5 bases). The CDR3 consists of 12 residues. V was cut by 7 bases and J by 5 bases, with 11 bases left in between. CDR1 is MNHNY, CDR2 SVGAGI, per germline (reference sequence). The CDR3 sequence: CASNVGGTEAFF. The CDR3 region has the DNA TGTGCCAGCAACGTGGGGGGGACTGAAGCTTTCTTT.

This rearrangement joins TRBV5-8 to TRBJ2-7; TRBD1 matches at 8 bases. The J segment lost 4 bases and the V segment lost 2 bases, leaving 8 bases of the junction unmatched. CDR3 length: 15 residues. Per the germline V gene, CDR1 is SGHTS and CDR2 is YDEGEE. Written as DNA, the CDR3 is TGTGCCAGCAGCTTCCGGGACAGGATTCTTTACGAGCAGTACTTC. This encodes CASSFRDRILYEQYF. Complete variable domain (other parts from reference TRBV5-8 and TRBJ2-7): EAGVTQSPTHLIKTRGQQATLRCSPISGHTSVYWYQQALGLGLQFLLWYDEGEERNRGNFPPRFSGRQFPNYSSELNVNALELEDSALYLCASSFRDRILYEQYFGPGTRLTVT.

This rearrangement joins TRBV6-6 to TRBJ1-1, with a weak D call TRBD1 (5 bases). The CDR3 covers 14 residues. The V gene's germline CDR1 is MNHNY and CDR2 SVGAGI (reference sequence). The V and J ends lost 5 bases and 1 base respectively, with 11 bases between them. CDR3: CASSGGERNTEAFF. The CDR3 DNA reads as TGTGCCAGCAGTGGAGGGGAGAGGAACACTGAAGCTTTCTTT.

This CDR3 reads CASSPSVQGNSYEQYF. CDR3 in DNA: TGTGCCAGCAGCCCCTCTGTACAGGGCAACTCCTACGAGCAGTACTTC. The chain couples TRBV7-9 to TRBJ2-7; possibly TRBD1 for D (6 bases). Germline V gene sequence: CDR1 SEHNR, CDR2 FQNEAQ (reference sequence). The length of the CDR3 is 16 residues. The ends were cut back, 5 bases at V and 0 bases at J, with 17 bases in the middle. Variable domain in full (rest from reference TRBV7-9 and TRBJ2-7): DTGVSQNPRHKITKRGQNVTFRCDPISEHNRLYWYRQTLGQGPEFLTYFQNEAQLEKSRLLSDRFSAERPKGSFSTLEIQRTEQGDSAMYLCASSPSVQGNSYEQYFGPGTRLTVT.

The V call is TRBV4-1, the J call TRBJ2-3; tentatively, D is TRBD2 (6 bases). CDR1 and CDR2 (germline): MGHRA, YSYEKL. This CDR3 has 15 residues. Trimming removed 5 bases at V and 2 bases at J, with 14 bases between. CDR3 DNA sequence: TGCGCCAGCAGCTCACGGACTATGGTCACAGATACGCAGTATTTT. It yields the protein CASSSRTMVTDTQYF.

CDR3 region: CASGGDYNTGELFF. CDR3 coding DNA: TGTGCCAGCGGGGGGGACTATAACACCGGGGAGCTGTTTTTT. The chain is built from TRBV27 and TRBJ2-2, with 7 nucleotides matching TRBD2. V shed 8 bases and J 2 bases; nucleotides not matched to a gene: 5. The length of the CDR3 is 14 residues. Germline CDR1 reads MNHEY; CDR2 reads SMNVEV (reference sequence).